This T cell receptor (beta chain) emerged from a study of T cell responses to AZD1222 COVID-19 vaccine. Study-wide results and caveats: Donors were largely white British and mainly female; clonal diversity was possibly underestimated.

With regard to this clone: The target antigen is unknown.

Whether given at about 4 or about 12 weeks, second doses were pooled. Data came from immunoSEQ multiplex PCR; TCRdb stores just in-frame clones and leaves some out. The sample includes about 180,000 clones, about 90% seen only once; the top ten take more than 1.5%. The germline V gene encodes CDR1 MNHEY and CDR2 SMNVEV (reference sequence). The CDR3 covers 16 residues. Unmatched junction bases numbered 12, after V lost 5 bases and J lost 5 bases. This TCR was sampled from an adult who received the AZD1222 COVID-19 vaccine. J is TRBJ1-1 and V is TRBV27, with 9 bases fitting TRBD1. The sample was peripheral blood, taken 28 days after the second AZD1222 dose. CDR3 nucleotides: TGTGCCAGCAGTCGAAACACCGGGACAGGGTTAACTGAAGCTTTCTTT. Translated: CASSRNTGTGLTEAFF.